These 17 T cell receptor beta chains were all obtained from the same sample, sequenced in a study of blood T cell repertoires in COVID-19 (TCRdb year 2020). The method was the immunoSEQ multiplex PCR assay. Sourced from immuneACCESS, this table was stored by TCRdb with only in-frame sequences that have V and J called. A share of the clones is absent; for the studies checked, an unresolved V gene accounts for under half, and the remainder has no known explanation. The sample table contains around 59,000 clones; only one count was recorded for around 88% of them. The top ten hold around 5% of the sample. The source material was peripheral blood. The receptors stem from a man between 60 and 70 years old with acute or convalescent COVID-19.

This chain connects TRBV7-2 to TRBJ2-5, with D possibly matching TRBD2 (6 bases). Germline V gene sequence: CDR1 SGHTA, CDR2 FQGNSA. This CDR3 has 13 residues. Deletions cut 5 bases from V and 5 bases from J, with 12 bases between. The CDR3 coding sequence is TGTGCCAGCAGCCAGTACCGGGGGGAGACCCAGTACTTC. Encoded protein: CASSQYRGETQYF.

This clone was counted between two and nine times. This chain uses TRBV28 with TRBJ1-2; possibly TRBD1 for D (6 bases). Germline assignment: CDR1 MDHEN and CDR2 SYDVKM. The CDR3 totals 15 residues. Between the trimmed V and J ends, which lost 6 bases and 7 bases, there was a span of 21 bases. CDR3 in amino acids: CASSLGGARVGGYTF. Written as DNA, the CDR3 is TGTGCCAGCAGCCTCGGGGGGGCGAGGGTCGGTGGCTACACCTTC.

The gene calls are TRBV28 and TRBJ2-5; a possible D gene is TRBD2 (6 bases). Deletions cut 3 bases from V and 5 bases from J, with 19 bases between. The germline V gene has CDR1 MDHEN and CDR2 SYDVKM. The CDR3 contains 16 residues. CDR3 region: CASSLMGTGVRETQYF. CDR3 nucleotides: TGTGCCAGCAGTTTGATGGGGACGGGGGTTCGGGAGACCCAGTACTTC.

This sequence joins TRBV4-1 and TRBJ1-2, with 7 positions matching TRBD1. Germline loops: CDR1 MGHRA, CDR2 YSYEKL. J gave up 4 bases and V 4 bases, and 3 bases lay outside the gene matches. The CDR3 covers 13 residues. Here the CDR3 reads CASSRTGAYGYTF. CDR3 coding DNA: TGCGCCAGCAGCCGAACAGGGGCCTATGGCTACACCTTC.

V usage is TRBV6-5 and J usage is TRBJ2-7; 7 positions match TRBD1. The CDR3 covers 14 residues. V was pared by 6 bases and J by 5 bases, with 10 bases of the junction left unmatched. CDR1 and CDR2 from the germline V gene are MNHEY and SVGAGI. The CDR3 here is CASRMDRRLNEQYF. CDR3 sequence (DNA): TGTGCCAGCAGGATGGACAGGCGACTGAACGAGCAGTACTTC.

This sequence joins TRBV20-1 and TRBJ1-5, with 7 bases that match TRBD1. Germline CDR1 DFQATT, CDR2 SNEGSKA (reference sequence). The V and J ends lost 6 bases and 15 bases, in that order; junction bases with no gene match: 11. The CDR3 has 11 amino acids. The CDR3 bases are TGCAGTGCCCTGGGGACAGACCTAAGGCATTTT. It translates to CSALGTDLRHF.

The DNA of the CDR3 is TGTGCCAGTAGTACAGAAGGGGGTCTGGATTCACCCCTCCACTTT. Residues: CASSTEGGLDSPLHF. This chain joins TRBV19 and TRBJ1-6; D might be TRBD1 (6 bases). This CDR3 has 15 residues. Per the germline V gene, CDR1 is LNHDA and CDR2 is SQIVND (reference sequence). V lost 4 bases and J lost 8, with 15 bases in between. The entire variable domain, with the rest obtained from reference TRBV19 and TRBJ1-6, is as follows: DGGITQSPKYLFRKEGQNVTLSCEQNLNHDAMYWYRQDPGQGLRLIYYSQIVNDFQKGDIAEGYSVSREKKESFPLTVTSAQKNPTAFYLCASSTEGGLDSPLHFGNGTRLTVT.

This sequence joins TRBV2 and TRBJ2-7, with TRBD2 matching over 7 bases. The ends lost 2 bases at V and 0 bases at J; junction bases unmatched: 7. Germline V gene sequence: CDR1 SNHLY, CDR2 FYNNEI. This CDR3 comprises 16 residues. The CDR3 is CASSETSATISYEQYF. The CDR3 DNA is TGTGCCAGCAGTGAAACTAGCGCTACAATCTCCTACGAGCAGTACTTC. Together with reference TRBV2 and TRBJ2-7, the CDR3 gives the full variable domain: EPEVTQTPSHQVTQMGQEVILRCVPISNHLYFYWYRQILGQKVEFLVSFYNNEISEKSEIFDDQFSVERPDGSNFTLKIRSTKLEDSAMYFCASSETSATISYEQYFGPGTRLTVT.

This chain links TRBV28 with TRBJ1-3; possible D gene TRBD1, 6 bases. The CDR3 consists of 15 residues. Germline values: CDR1 MDHEN, CDR2 SYDVKM. Trimming left V 6 bases short and J 8 bases short, with 20 bases between. CDR3 protein: CASSYGAGGADTIYF. The CDR3 nucleotides are TGTGCCAGCAGCTATGGGGCGGGGGGGGCGGACACCATATATTTT.

This rearrangement joins TRBV4-1 to TRBJ2-1, with 7 bases aligning to TRBD2. Germline CDR1 MGHRA, CDR2 YSYEKL. The V and J ends lost 0 bases and 13 bases, in that order; junction bases with no gene match: 12. The CDR3 runs to 15 residues. The CDR3 DNA reads TGCGCCAGCAGCCAAGATTTACCTAGCGGACTTACTCAGTTCTTC. This translates into CASSQDLPSGLTQFF.

The table lists this clone with a few counts. The genes are TRBV13 and TRBJ1-2; D is perhaps TRBD1 (5 bases). CDR1 and CDR2 (germline): PRHDT, FYEKMQ (reference sequence). The V gene lost 5 bases and the J gene lost 4 bases, with 14 bases spanning the gap. The CDR3 is made up of 14 amino acids. CDR3 in DNA: TGTGCCAGCAGCCCGGGGGGGGGTAGCTATGGCTACACCTTC. This translates into CASSPGGGSYGYTF.

This rearrangement joins TRBV27 to TRBJ2-7; D uncertain. Looked up from germline, CDR1 is MNHEY and CDR2 is SMNVEV (reference sequence). This CDR3 has 13 amino acids. The V end lost 3 bases, the J end lost 0 bases, and 6 bases lay between the germline ends. CDR3 protein: CASSFFSSYEQYF. The CDR3 coding sequence is TGTGCCAGCAGTTTTTTTAGCTCCTACGAGCAGTACTTC.

V gene TRBV10-1 combines with J gene TRBJ1-6; D remains ambiguous. This CDR3 is 13 amino acids long. V was clipped by 0 bases and J by 7 bases, with 4 bases between them. Germline CDR1 is WNHNN and CDR2 is SYGVQD (reference sequence). CDR3 DNA sequence: TGCGCCAGCAGTGAGTCGCGGAATTCACCCCTCCACTTT. Protein sequence: CASSESRNSPLHF.

The chain employs TRBV18 and TRBJ1-4; D remains unclear. This CDR3 has 15 amino acids. Germline V lookup: CDR1 KGHSH, CDR2 LQKENI. V dropped 6 bases and J dropped 5 bases, with 16 bases sitting between them. This chain's CDR3 is CASSPRSSGNEKLFF. The CDR3 coding sequence is TGTGCCAGCTCCCCCCGAAGTAGCGGGAATGAAAAACTGTTTTTT.

The V gene is TRBV7-3, the J gene TRBJ2-2; 10 bases align to TRBD2. The trim removed 3 bases at V and 6 bases at J, leaving 4 bases unmatched. Germline V lookup: CDR1 SGHTA, CDR2 FQGTGA. This CDR3 spans 15 amino acids. The CDR3 loop is CASSFGLAGAGELFF. DNA for the CDR3: TGTGCCAGCAGCTTCGGGCTAGCGGGAGCCGGGGAGCTGTTTTTT.

This clone was found a few times. V and J are TRBV7-8 and TRBJ2-7, with D possibly being TRBD1 (6 bases). The CDR3 loop spans 14 amino acids. Trimming removed 1 base at V and 2 bases at J, with 9 bases between. CDR1 is SGHVS and CDR2 is FQNEAQ in the germline V gene. The CDR3 sequence is CASSLDRVPYEQYF. The CDR3, as DNA: TGTGCCAGCAGCTTAGACAGGGTTCCCTACGAGCAGTACTTC.

This chain connects TRBV5-6 to TRBJ2-7, with 7 positions matching TRBD2. After removal of 3 bases from V and 6 bases from J, the junction contained 9 bases not matched to a gene. CDR1 is SGHDT and CDR2 is YYEEEE in the germline V gene. The CDR3 totals 14 residues. CDR3 nucleotides: TGTGCCAGCAGCTACCGGGGCAGCGGGGTCGAGCAGTACTTC. Residues: CASSYRGSGVEQYF.